This T cell receptor beta chain was sequenced for a study of tumor-infiltrating lymphocytes in primary liver carcinoma. Study-wide context: The tumors ranged from about 4 to 11 cm across and fell within stage T1-T3 N0M0.

With respect to this clonotype: What it recognizes is unknown. An end of the junction differs from the germline gene, which may be a read error.

Study-level results: Top-250-clone fractions were significantly higher in tumors than in blood (p = 0.039). Tumor region pairs outstripped tumor-adjacent and tumor-blood pairs in overlap.

The germline V gene encodes CDR1 MNHEY and CDR2 SVGAGI. The CDR3 extends over 15 amino acids. Production of TCR beta cDNA used 500 ng total RNA together with a constant-region primer. Investigators got TCR beta libraries out of three nested multiplex PCR rounds, done with slightly modified ARM-PCR. Primers for the first two PCR rounds were TRBV1-TRBV30 forward primers and a C-beta reverse primer (about 9 cycles per round). TCRdb reanalysed the multiplex PCR reads using MiXCR and keeps one entry per CDR3 protein. The data contain 35,000 to 40,000 distinct CDR3 sequences, 60% to 80% of them singletons. Total RNA and DNA came together from around 18-30 mg of bulk tissue without cell sorting. No patient had received treatment, and all had chronic HBV infection.

Sequences were obtained from tumor-adjacent normal liver tissue. This chain connects TRBV6-5 to TRBJ1-6; no clear D gene. The TCR was taken from a man aged 35-49 years with primary liver carcinoma and hepatitis B virus infection. The CDR3 DNA reads as TGCGCCAGCAGTTACTCGAGAGACGGGAATTCACCCCTCCAATTT. Its protein is CASSYSRDGNSPLQF.